This T cell receptor (beta chain) was recovered during a study of blood T cell repertoires in COVID-19. Sequencing used immunoSEQ multiplex PCR; TCRdb keeps in-frame clones, though not all of them. The sample consists of approximately 300,000 clones, over 90% of them appearing once. Researchers sorted participants into cohorts using their self-reported clinical history. The CDR3 is 14 amino acids. Germline loops: CDR1 KGHSH, CDR2 LQKENI. The J segment lost 2 bases and the V segment lost 3 bases, leaving 3 bases of the junction unmatched. The rearrangement joins TRBV18 to TRBJ1-2; 7 bases align to TRBD1. Sequenced sample: PBMCs or T cells enriched from blood (not recorded which). The receptor was derived from a woman under 40 who had been exposed to COVID-19. CDR3 amino acids: CASSPKQGNYGYTF. Written as DNA, the CDR3 is TGTGCCAGCTCACCCAAACAGGGGAACTATGGCTACACCTTC.